This TCR beta chain was identified during a study of cytomegalovirus exposure and HLA in healthy donors. The PCR ran on 60 Vbeta and 13 Jbeta primers. Using immunoSEQ multiplex PCR, the repertoire was profiled, and TCRdb retains in-frame clones only, with some absent. The sample lists some 190,000 clones; 82% were seen once. In this sample, this clone turned up once. What it recognizes is unknown. Those who donated were healthy bone marrow donors. Findings of the study overall: Using a false discovery rate of 0.05, a later analysis showed that 16,951 TCR beta sequences were associated with HLA alleles. Cytomegalovirus-associated status was assigned to more than 150 TCR beta chains. Usually a TCR sequence was rare, but some public TCRs were found in many donors.

CDR1 is SGHTA and CDR2 is FQGNSA in the germline V gene. The V gene end was trimmed by 8 bases and the J gene end by 2 bases; junction bases not matched to a gene: 14. The CDR3 spans 17 residues. This clonotype was sampled from a middle-aged man in good health and CMV-seronegative. Sequenced: PBMCs. The chain has TRBV7-2 and TRBJ1-5; 8 bases line up with TRBD1. The CDR3: CASATQAGGLRNQPQHF. CDR3 in DNA: TGTGCCAGCGCGACGCAGGCAGGGGGCTTACGCAATCAGCCCCAGCATTTT.